This T cell receptor (beta chain) was sequenced in a study of T cells in narcolepsy. In the study overall: Donors had narcolepsy type 1 or type 2, or were healthy controls.

Produced via immunoSEQ multiplex PCR; TCRdb's table is partial and in-frame only. Of about 13,000 clones in the sample, less than 90% were seen once. Remarks on this clone: The antigen remains undetermined.

Study-level points and caveats: Autoreactive clonotypes reportedly recurred in blood of same and different patients, not controls. HCRT-specific and TRIB2-specific autoreactive clonotypes appeared among same-patient CSF and blood CD4+ clonotypes. In some patient and control memory CD4+ samples, autoreactive clones were absent.

CDR1 and CDR2 (germline): SQVTM, ANQGSEA. The V gene end was trimmed by 5 bases and the J gene end by 2 bases; junction bases not matched to a gene: 7. This CDR3 is 16 amino acids long. Specimen: CD45RA- memory CD4+ T cells from PBMCs. This sequence was found in a human donor with narcolepsy. The chain employs TRBV29-1 and TRBJ2-1; 12 nucleotides match TRBD2. The CDR3, as DNA: TGCAGCGTTTCCGATCGACTAGCGGGAGCCTACAATGAGCAGTTCTTC. Its translation: CSVSDRLAGAYNEQFF.